The clone carrying this T cell receptor (beta chain) was picked up a small number of times. No antigen is known for it. This sample was included in a study of radiotherapy plus CTLA-4 blockade in lung cancer. Using immunoSEQ multiplex PCR, the repertoire was profiled, and TCRdb retains in-frame clones only, with some absent. This table has around 50,000 clones, approximately 86% appearing once. Study outcomes and limitations: Blood-borne expansion of tumor-derived TCR clones followed radiotherapy plus ipilimumab.

Germline V gene data show CDR1 as PRHDT and CDR2 as FYEKMQ (reference sequence). The length of the CDR3 is 16 residues. V was cut by 0 bases and J by 8 bases, with 16 bases left in between. The chain joins TRBV13 to TRBJ1-4, with no clear D. This receptor was identified in a human donor with non-small cell lung cancer that progressed on radiotherapy plus ipilimumab. Some clones in this sample may be carry-over from other donors' samples. This specimen consisted of peripheral blood, obtained from a patient treated with radiotherapy plus ipilimumab. This CDR3 is CASSLGEGRLEEKLFF. CDR3 nucleotide sequence: TGTGCCAGCAGCTTAGGCGAAGGCAGACTGGAAGAAAAACTGTTTTTT.